This entry lists 18 T cell receptor beta chains sequenced from one sample in a study of technical replicates of blood from a few donors. Clones were sequenced by immunoSEQ multiplex PCR, and TCRdb holds only the in-frame ones, with some missing. The table records 85,000 to 100,000 clones, around 95% of them present only once. The sample comprised T cells isolated from PBMCs. Receptors originate from a human donor in good health.

The chain combines TRBV27 with TRBJ2-3; D uncertain. Trimming cost V 5 bases and J 0 bases, with 6 bases left between them. Germline CDR1 MNHEY, CDR2 SMNVEV (reference sequence). This CDR3 is 13 amino acids long. CDR3 loop: CASSLISTDTQYF. The CDR3, as DNA: TGTGCCAGCAGTCTTATTAGCACAGATACGCAGTATTTT.

CDR3 sequence (DNA): TGTGCCAGCAGTTCCGTCCTAGCGGGTTACAATGAGCAGTTCTTC. Translated, it gives CASSSVLAGYNEQFF. This chain joins TRBV6-4 and TRBJ2-1; 8 bases match TRBD2. After removal of 5 bases from V and 4 bases from J, the junction contained 7 bases not matched to a gene. The CDR3 consists of 15 residues. CDR1 and CDR2 from the germline V gene are MRHNA and SNTAGT.

The chain uses TRBV11-1 and TRBJ2-7; weak D call: TRBD2 (6 bases). CDR1 and CDR2 (germline): SGHAT, FQDESV (reference sequence). This CDR3 has 14 residues. Trimming took 3 bases from V and 6 from J, leaving 15 bases between them. The CDR3 sequence is CASSFGGSSSEQYF. DNA for the CDR3: TGTGCCAGCAGCTTCGGAGGGTCAAGTTCCGAGCAGTACTTC.

The rearrangement links TRBV27 to TRBJ1-6; D is unclear. Germline V gene sequence: CDR1 MNHEY, CDR2 SMNVEV (reference sequence). Trimming removed 10 bases from V and 9 bases from J, with 16 bases in between. The CDR3 totals 13 residues. CDR3 loop: CATKLNHGSPLHF. The CDR3 DNA is TGTGCCACCAAACTAAATCATGGTTCACCCCTCCACTTT.

The genes are TRBV9 and TRBJ1-2, with 11 bases identical to TRBD1. V lost 4 bases to trimming and J lost 4 bases; unmatched junction nucleotides: 9. The germline V gene encodes CDR1 SGDLS and CDR2 YYNGEE. The CDR3 extends over 16 amino acids. The CDR3 here is CASSPSRDRGVYGYTF. For the CDR3, the DNA is TGTGCCAGCAGCCCATCCCGGGACAGGGGGGTCTATGGCTACACCTTC.

For the CDR3, the DNA is TGTGCCAGTAGTATAGGCGGGTACGGGGCCAACGTCCTGACTTTC. It specifies CASSIGGYGANVLTF. V and J are TRBV19 and TRBJ2-6; D may be TRBD2 (5 bases). Germline-derived CDR1 and CDR2 are LNHDA and SQIVND (reference sequence). This CDR3 is 15 amino acids long. Trimming left V 1 base short and J 4 bases short, with 8 bases between.

The chain combines TRBV20-1 with TRBJ1-2, with a possible D match to TRBD1 (5 bases). The CDR3 covers 11 residues. Germline-derived CDR1 and CDR2 are DFQATT and SNEGSKA (reference sequence). V lost 3 bases and J lost 7, with 9 bases in between. CDR3 loop: CSASRGSGYTF. CDR3 bases: TGCAGTGCTAGTCGGGGGAGTGGCTACACCTTC.

The chain couples TRBV7-2 to TRBJ2-1, with 9 positions matching TRBD2. There are 15 residues in the CDR3. V was pared by 1 base and J by 7 bases, with 5 bases of the junction left unmatched. Germline loops: CDR1 SGHTA, CDR2 FQGNSA. The CDR3 coding sequence is TGTGCCAGCAGCTTAGGGGCTAGCGGGATAAATGAGCAGTTCTTC. The encoded protein is CASSLGASGINEQFF.

The V gene is TRBV5-1, the J gene TRBJ2-3; 11 positions match TRBD1. The CDR3 runs to 16 residues. CDR1 and CDR2 from the germline V gene are SGHRS and YFSETQ. V shed 0 bases, J shed 6 bases, and the junction held 6 bases outside the gene matches. The DNA for the CDR3 is TGCGCCAGCAGCTTGGTTGGACAGGGGGCGGGGGATACGCAGTATTTT. As protein: CASSLVGQGAGDTQYF. The full variable domain, in which reference TRBV5-1 and TRBJ2-3 provide the parts outside the CDR3, is KAGVTQTPRYLIKTRGQQVTLSCSPISGHRSVSWYQQTPGQGLQFLFEYFSETQRNKGNFPGRFSGRQFSNSRSEMNVSTLELGDSALYLCASSLVGQGAGDTQYFGPGTRLTVL.

The J gene is TRBJ1-3, the V gene TRBV14; D might be TRBD1 (5 bases). Germline values: CDR1 SGHDN, CDR2 FVKESK. The CDR3 has 16 amino acids. Trimming took off 3 bases at V and 0 bases at J, with 12 bases between the two ends. CDR3 residues: CASSHDRGYSGNTIYF. CDR3 nucleotides: TGTGCCAGCAGCCATGACAGAGGCTACTCTGGAAACACCATATATTTT.

The chain is built from TRBV11-2 and TRBJ2-1; 8 positions match TRBD2. Per germline, CDR1 SGHAT and CDR2 FQNNGV. Trimming cost V 5 bases and J 0 bases; bases outside gene matches: 3. The CDR3 has 15 residues. CDR3 amino acids: CASSETSGSYNEQFF. Here the CDR3 DNA reads TGTGCCAGCAGCGAAACTAGCGGCTCCTACAATGAGCAGTTCTTC.

This rearrangement joins TRBV4-1 to TRBJ2-2; weak D call: TRBD2 (5 bases). Germline V gene data show CDR1 as MGHRA and CDR2 as YSYEKL. Between the trimmed V and J ends, which lost 2 bases and 0 bases, there was a span of 13 bases. The CDR3 contains 17 residues. The CDR3: CASSQFGGSANTGELFF. CDR3 bases: TGCGCCAGCAGCCAATTTGGCGGTAGCGCGAACACCGGGGAGCTGTTTTTT.

The V and J genes are TRBV27 and TRBJ2-5; maybe TRBD2 (5 bases). The CDR3 sequence is 15 residues long. In germline, CDR1 is MNHEY, CDR2 SMNVEV (reference sequence). Trimming shortened V by 2 bases and J by 0 bases, and 10 bases separated the two germline ends. CDR3 in DNA: TGTGCCAGCAGTTTAGTCAGCGGAAACCAAGAGACCCAGTACTTC. Its protein is CASSLVSGNQETQYF.

This clone was counted once. The chain has TRBV27 and TRBJ2-1; TRBD1 matches at 7 bases. The V segment lost 3 bases and the J segment 8 bases; nucleotides outside the gene matches: 7. The germline V gene has CDR1 MNHEY and CDR2 SMNVEV (reference sequence). The length of the CDR3 is 14 residues. DNA of the CDR3: TGTGCCAGCAGTTTGGCAGGGGGTGGGTATGAGCAGTTCTTC. Its protein product is CASSLAGGGYEQFF.

This chain joins TRBV7-6 and TRBJ1-6; 8 nucleotides match TRBD1. The CDR3 sequence is 14 residues long. Trimming removed 4 bases from V and 7 bases from J; junction bases left unmatched: 3. Germline assignment: CDR1 SGHVS and CDR2 FNYEAQ. CDR3 residues: CASSYTGGNSPLHF. For the CDR3, the DNA is TGTGCCAGCAGCTACACAGGGGGGAATTCACCCCTCCACTTT.

This rearrangement joins TRBV6-5 to TRBJ2-7; 8 bases map to TRBD2. Germline V gene data show CDR1 as MNHEY and CDR2 as SVGAGI. J gave up 4 bases and V 4 bases, and 12 bases lay outside the gene matches. The CDR3 length is 16 residues. CDR3 in DNA: TGTGCCAGCAGTTCGGTTTTTCGAGCTAGCGGGTACGAGCAGTACTTC. Translated, it gives CASSSVFRASGYEQYF.

The rearrangement uses TRBV13 and TRBJ2-7; TRBD1 matches at 8 bases. J was trimmed by 0 bases and V by 4 bases; bases with no gene match: 8. The CDR3 sequence is 16 residues long. Per the germline V gene, CDR1 is PRHDT and CDR2 is FYEKMQ (reference sequence). The CDR3, as DNA: TGTGCCAGCAGCTCCCCCGGGACAGGCAGCTCCTACGAGCAGTACTTC. Translated, it gives CASSSPGTGSSYEQYF.

This clone has just one count. The chain carries TRBV28 and TRBJ2-7, with 8 bases fitting TRBD2. The CDR3 is 15 residues long. Losses at the gene ends were 5 bases for V and 6 bases for J; bases not matched to a gene: 12. Germline loops: CDR1 MDHEN, CDR2 SYDVKM. The CDR3 bases are TGTGCCAGCAGTATCCCCGGGCCCGCGGGAGGCGAGCAGTACTTC. Translation gives CASSIPGPAGGEQYF.